The entry below describes one TCR beta chain. Its antigen is unidentified. Germline-derived CDR1 and CDR2 are SNHLY and FYNNEI. The CDR3 spans 13 residues. Trimming took 7 bases from V and 4 from J, leaving 11 bases between them. These data originate in a study of chemoradiotherapy in HPV16-positive cancers. As for the study in general: Candidate HPV-specific clones and shared TCR motifs came from two HPV16-positive patients.

Study-wide results and limits: The functional HPV-specific definition rests on just a couple of HPV16-positive patients.

Sequencing used immunoSEQ multiplex PCR; TCRdb keeps in-frame clones, though not all of them. The table records some 25,000 clones, approximately 94% of them present only once. This chain joins TRBV2 and TRBJ1-5; D is possibly TRBD1 (6 bases). This material was collected from a patient who underwent chemoradiotherapy. The clonotype originates from a human donor with HPV-associated anogenital cancer. The CDR3 protein is CASTNRDNQPQHF. CDR3 nucleotides: TGTGCCAGCACCAACAGGGATAATCAGCCCCAGCATTTT.